The rows below give T cell receptor beta chains drawn from one sample of a study of a mutant IDH1 vaccine in newly diagnosed glioma. Using immunoSEQ multiplex PCR, the repertoire was profiled, and TCRdb retains in-frame clones only, with some absent. Of about 36,000 clones listed, more than 90% are singletons. This specimen consisted of PBMCs, obtained from a glioma patient treated with radiotherapy, temozolomide or both. Receptors originate from a young man with glioma. CDR3s include the opening cysteine and the closing phenylalanine or tryptophan. The D gene is left open where the match is weak. The size entry is marked missing in some rows and otherwise reads once, few, many or a size class.

J gene | clone size | V gene | D gene | CDR3 protein | CDR3 DNA
TRBJ1-3 | NA | TRBV9 | TRBD1 | CASSVGTGFGNTIYF | TGTGCCAGCAGCGTAGGGACAGGGTTTGGAAACACCATATATTTT
TRBJ1-3 | once | TRBV5-6 | TRBD1 | CASSCTTWGQTGSGNTIYF | TGTGCCAGCAGCTGTACGACCTGGGGACAGACCGGCTCTGGAAACACCATATATTTT
TRBJ1-1 | NA | TRBV7-6 | NA | CASSPQGYTEAFF | TGTGCCAGCAGCCCACAGGGCTACACTGAAGCTTTCTTT
TRBJ2-1 | few | TRBV19 | TRBD1 | CASSRDRSSYNEQFF | TGTGCCAGTAGTCGGGACAGAAGCTCCTACAATGAGCAGTTCTTC
TRBJ2-7 | NA | TRBV5-1 | TRBD1 | CASSLNSLGQGYEQYF | TGCGCCAGCAGCTTGAATTCTCTCGGACAGGGGTACGAGCAGTACTTC
TRBJ1-2 | NA | TRBV6-5 | NA | CASSLRGEGYTF | TGTGCCAGCAGTTTGAGGGGCGAAGGCTACACCTTC
TRBJ1-3 | NA | TRBV7-2 | TRBD1 | CASSPRDRRSSGNTIYF | TGTGCCAGCAGCCCGCGGGACAGGCGAAGCTCTGGAAACACCATATATTTT
TRBJ1-4 | NA | TRBV4-1 | NA | CASSQVWVEGEKLFF | TGCGCCAGCAGCCAAGTTTGGGTGGAAGGGGAAAAACTGTTTTTT
TRBJ1-4 | few | TRBV9 | TRBD1 | CASSPRQGGREKLFF | TGTGCCAGCAGCCCCCGACAGGGCGGACGTGAAAAACTGTTTTTT
TRBJ1-1 | NA | TRBV15 | NA | CATKYGMNTEAFF | TGTGCCACCAAGTACGGGATGAACACTGAAGCTTTCTTT
TRBJ2-1 | NA | TRBV6-6 | TRBD1 | CASSLGPGQGLSEQFF | TGTGCCAGCAGTCTTGGGCCGGGACAGGGTCTCAGTGAGCAGTTCTTC
TRBJ2-3 | NA | TRBV11-3 | NA | CASSLDLDTQYF | TGTGCCAGCAGCTTAGATCTAGATACGCAGTATTTT
TRBJ1-2 | NA | TRBV6-1 | NA | CASTPGGVHGYTF | TGTGCCAGCACTCCGGGGGGGGTCCATGGCTACACCTTC
TRBJ1-5 | NA | TRBV19 | NA | CASSNLRGVSNQPQHF | TGTGCCAGTAGTAACCTTAGGGGGGTTAGCAATCAGCCCCAGCATTTT